This TCR beta chain was identified during a study of T cell repertoires in cytomegalovirus infection (dated by TCRdb to about 2019). Regarding the study in general: Recently identified HLA-C-restricted CMV epitopes, whose presentation resists viral immunomodulation, were targeted by peptide stimulations together with well-studied HLA-B-restricted epitopes. The HLA type of each donor mattered for the analysis, because public TCR beta signatures pointed to carriage of CMV infection along with the matching HLA type. General study outcomes and caveats: In both this cohort and an independent cohort of some 350 donors, the cumulative frequency of public TCR beta family members distinguished carriers of CMV infection plus the relevant HLA type. The ex vivo response was dominated by HLA-C-restricted CMV-specific TCR beta clonotypes, and the single most frequent clonotype in two of eight donors was supplied by these HLA-C-restricted clonotypes.

The treatment or condition label of this sample denotes: in vitro stimulation with specific CMV peptide epitopes to enrich CMV-specific T cells. The CDR3 goes from the cysteine to the phenylalanine over 15 residues. Solely the CDR3 DNA is kept, with 45 bases framed from the first base. At the junction V is shortened by 1 base and J by 10 bases; bases outside the gene matches: 7. Reading the germline V gene gives CDR1 MGHRA and CDR2 YSYEKL. Points on this clonotype: Its antigen target is currently unknown. Per-nucleotide qualities are absent, and no much larger clonotype sits a single base away.

Reads for this sample came from an Illumina HiSeq 1500. The public reads were reprocessed in TCRdb via fastp at Q25 and MiXCR, keeping in-frame beta chains. Rows merge per CDR3 protein into single entries with the most common DNA and genes. The sample table contains approximately 1,000,000 distinct CDR3 sequences; only one count was recorded for around 31% of them. The top ten hold roughly an eighth of the sample. The chain is made from TRBV4-1 and TRBJ1-6, with TRBD1 matching 7 junction bases. The origin of this receptor is a human donor in good health (CMV status not recorded). Some clones in this sample may be carry-over from other donors' samples. The sequencing used cultured CD8+ T cells from PBMCs, collected from culture after CMV antigen stimulation. The DNA sequence is given as TGCGCCAGCAGCCAAGCTGACAGGGTAGGGTCACCCCTCCACTTT. It translates to CASSQADRVGSPLHF.